This TCR beta chain was sequenced during a study of regulatory T cells in long-lasting Graves disease. Broader study findings: Newly diagnosed disease favored TRBV20-1 and TRBJ2-1 over persistent disease.

The time point is: persistent/refractory GD, antithyroid drugs over 5 years with positive TRAb. With RNA extracted from PBMCs as input, the TCR library was made. Through Arm-PCR of CDR3 regions and iRepertoire HTBI primers, TCR beta libraries were built. TCRdb reprocessed the multiplex PCR reads via MiXCR and lists one record per CDR3 protein. The data contain about 400,000 distinct CDR3 sequences, 20% of them singletons. In the case of this clonotype: Antigen unknown.

Germline loops: CDR1 PRHDT, CDR2 FYEKMQ (reference sequence). V dropped 2 bases and J dropped 1; count of bases not matched to a gene: 4. The CDR3 loop spans 16 amino acids. This sequence was found in a female donor with Graves disease. The J gene is TRBJ2-7, the V gene TRBV13; 11 bases align to TRBD2. The sample here was peripheral blood mononuclear cells (PBMCs), taken when the disease was refractory, from a patient treated with antithyroid drugs. CDR3 nucleotide sequence: TGTGCCAGCAGCTTAACTAGCGGGAGCGTGTCCTACGAGCAGTACTTC. This sequence encodes CASSLTSGSVSYEQYF.